This T cell receptor beta chain comes out of a study of OX40 agonist ivuxolimab in advanced cancers. Generated by immunoSEQ multiplex PCR, the TCRdb table keeps only in-frame clones and is missing some. In the table there are roughly 87,000 clones, just over 90% of which are singletons. The count of this clone is one. CDR3 length: 14 residues. CDR1 is LNHNV, CDR2 YYDKDF, per germline (reference sequence). V was clipped by 0 bases and J by 7 bases, with 9 bases between them. The TCR originated in an adult with an advanced solid tumor such as melanoma, head and neck, liver or kidney cancer. Here the sequenced sample was CD4+ or CD8+ T cells sorted from blood, taken in a trial of the OX40 agonist ivuxolimab. This chain uses TRBV15 with TRBJ2-2; D remains unclear. The chain's CDR3 is CATSRDSMGGELFF. The CDR3 region has the DNA TGTGCCACCAGCAGAGATTCAATGGGCGGGGAGCTGTTTTTT.